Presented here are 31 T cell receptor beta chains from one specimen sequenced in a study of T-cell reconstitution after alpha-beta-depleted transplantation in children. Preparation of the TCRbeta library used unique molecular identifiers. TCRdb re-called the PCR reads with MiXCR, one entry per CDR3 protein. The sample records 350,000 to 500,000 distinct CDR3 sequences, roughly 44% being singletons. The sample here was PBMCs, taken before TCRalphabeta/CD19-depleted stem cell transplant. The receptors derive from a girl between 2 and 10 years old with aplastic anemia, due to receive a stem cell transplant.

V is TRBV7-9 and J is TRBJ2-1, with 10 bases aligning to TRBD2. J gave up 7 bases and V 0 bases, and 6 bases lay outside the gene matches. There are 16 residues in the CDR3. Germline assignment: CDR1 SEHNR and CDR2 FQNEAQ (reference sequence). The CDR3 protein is CASSLAIAGGGNEQFF. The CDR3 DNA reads TGTGCCAGCAGCTTAGCCATAGCGGGAGGTGGTAATGAGCAGTTCTTC.

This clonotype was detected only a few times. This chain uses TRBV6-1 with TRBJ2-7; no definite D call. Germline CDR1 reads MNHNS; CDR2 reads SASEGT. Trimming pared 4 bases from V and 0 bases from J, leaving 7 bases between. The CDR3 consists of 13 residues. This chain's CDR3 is CASSAGSSYEQYF. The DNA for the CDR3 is TGTGCCAGCAGTGCCGGAAGCTCCTACGAGCAGTACTTC.

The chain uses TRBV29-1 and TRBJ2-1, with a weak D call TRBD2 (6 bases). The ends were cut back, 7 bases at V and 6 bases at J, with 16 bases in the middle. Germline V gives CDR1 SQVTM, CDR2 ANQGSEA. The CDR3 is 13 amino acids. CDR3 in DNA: TGCAGCGGGAACGCGGGGTTGAGCAATGAGCAGTTCTTC. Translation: CSGNAGLSNEQFF.

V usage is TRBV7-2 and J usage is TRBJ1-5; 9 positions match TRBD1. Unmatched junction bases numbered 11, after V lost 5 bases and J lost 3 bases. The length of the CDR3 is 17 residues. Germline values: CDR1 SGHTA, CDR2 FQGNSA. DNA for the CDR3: TGTGCCAGCAGCCCACGGACAGGGGTGGCCTCCAATCAGCCCCAGCATTTT. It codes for CASSPRTGVASNQPQHF.

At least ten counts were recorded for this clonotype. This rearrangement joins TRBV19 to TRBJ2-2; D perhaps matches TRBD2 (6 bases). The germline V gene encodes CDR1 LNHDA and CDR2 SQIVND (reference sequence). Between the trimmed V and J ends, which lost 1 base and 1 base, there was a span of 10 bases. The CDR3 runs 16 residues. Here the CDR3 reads CASSIVGGRNTGELFF. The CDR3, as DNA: TGTGCCAGTAGTATAGTCGGAGGGAGGAACACCGGGGAGCTGTTTTTT.

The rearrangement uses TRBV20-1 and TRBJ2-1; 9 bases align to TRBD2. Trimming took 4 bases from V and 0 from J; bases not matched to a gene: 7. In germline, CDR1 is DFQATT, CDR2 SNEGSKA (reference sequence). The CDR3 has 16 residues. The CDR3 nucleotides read TGCAGTGCTATGCCAAGCGGGAGGCCCTCCTACAATGAGCAGTTCTTC. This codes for CSAMPSGRPSYNEQFF.

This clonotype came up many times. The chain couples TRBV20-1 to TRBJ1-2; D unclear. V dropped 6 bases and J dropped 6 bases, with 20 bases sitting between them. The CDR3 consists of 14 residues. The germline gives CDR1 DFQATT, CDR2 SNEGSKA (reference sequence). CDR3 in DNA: TGCAGTGCCCCCCCAACGTGGGAGGGTGATGGCTACACCTTC. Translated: CSAPPTWEGDGYTF.

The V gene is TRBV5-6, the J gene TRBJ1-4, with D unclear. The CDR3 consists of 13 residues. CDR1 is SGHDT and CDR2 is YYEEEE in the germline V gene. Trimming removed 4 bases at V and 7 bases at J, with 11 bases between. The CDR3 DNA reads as TGTGCCAGCAGCGTAACGGGAAGTGAAAAACTGTTTTTT. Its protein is CASSVTGSEKLFF. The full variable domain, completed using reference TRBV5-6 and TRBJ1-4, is DAGVTQSPTHLIKTRGQQVTLRCSPKSGHDTVSWYQQALGQGPQFIFQYYEEEERQRGNFPDRFSGHQFPNYSSELNVNALLLGDSALYLCASSVTGSEKLFFGSGTQLSVL.

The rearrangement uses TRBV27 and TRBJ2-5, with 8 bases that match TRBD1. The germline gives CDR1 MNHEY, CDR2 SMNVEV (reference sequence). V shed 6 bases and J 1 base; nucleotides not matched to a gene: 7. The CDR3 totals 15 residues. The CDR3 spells CASRDYDRGQETQYF. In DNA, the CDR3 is TGTGCCAGCAGGGACTATGACAGGGGCCAAGAGACCCAGTACTTC.

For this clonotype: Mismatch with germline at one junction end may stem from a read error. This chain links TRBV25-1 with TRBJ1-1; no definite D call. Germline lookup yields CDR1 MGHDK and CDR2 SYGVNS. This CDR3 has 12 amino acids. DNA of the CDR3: TGTGCCAGCAGTGACAACTCTCTCGCTTTGGGCTTT. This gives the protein CASSDNSLALGF. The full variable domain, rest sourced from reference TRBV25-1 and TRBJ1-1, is EADIYQTPRYLVIGTGKKITLECSQTMGHDKMYWYQQDPGMELHLIHYSYGVNSTEKGDLSSESTVSRIRTEHFPLTLESARPSHTSQYLCASSDNSLALGFGQGTRLTVV.

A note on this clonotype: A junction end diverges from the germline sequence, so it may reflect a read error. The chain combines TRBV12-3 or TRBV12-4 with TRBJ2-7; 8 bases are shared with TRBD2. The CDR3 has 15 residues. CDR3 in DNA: TGTGGCAGCAGTTATATGGGACTAGGAACCCAGGAGCAGTACTTC. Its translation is CGSSYMGLGTQEQYF.

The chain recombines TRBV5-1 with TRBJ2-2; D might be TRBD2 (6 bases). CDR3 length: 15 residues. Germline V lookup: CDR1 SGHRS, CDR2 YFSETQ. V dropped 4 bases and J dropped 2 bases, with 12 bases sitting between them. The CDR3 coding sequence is TGCGCCAGCAGCACACCGGGACTCAACACCGGGGAGCTGTTTTTT. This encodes CASSTPGLNTGELFF. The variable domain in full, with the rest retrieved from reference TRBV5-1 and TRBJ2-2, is KAGVTQTPRYLIKTRGQQVTLSCSPISGHRSVSWYQQTPGQGLQFLFEYFSETQRNKGNFPGRFSGRQFSNSRSEMNVSTLELGDSALYLCASSTPGLNTGELFFGEGSRLTVL.

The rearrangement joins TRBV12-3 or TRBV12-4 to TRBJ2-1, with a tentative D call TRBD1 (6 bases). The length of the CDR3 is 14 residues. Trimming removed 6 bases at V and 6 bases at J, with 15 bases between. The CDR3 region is CASSKQGHINEQFF. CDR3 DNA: TGTGCCAGCAGCAAACAGGGTCATATCAATGAGCAGTTCTTC.

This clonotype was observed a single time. The CDR3 reads CASSEGQAQTQYF. In DNA, the CDR3 is TGTGCCAGCAGTGAGGGACAGGCCCAGACCCAGTACTTC. This sequence joins TRBV6-1 and TRBJ2-5, with 8 bases fitting TRBD1. This CDR3 has 13 residues. The germline V gene has CDR1 MNHNS and CDR2 SASEGT. V shed 3 bases, J shed 6 bases, and the junction held 3 bases outside the gene matches.

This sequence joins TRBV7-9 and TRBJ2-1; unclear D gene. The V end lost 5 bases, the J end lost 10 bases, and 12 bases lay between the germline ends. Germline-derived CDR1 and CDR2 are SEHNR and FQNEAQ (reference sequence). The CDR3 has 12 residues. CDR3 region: CASSPSEFEQFF. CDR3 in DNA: TGTGCCAGCAGCCCTTCGGAGTTCGAGCAGTTCTTC.

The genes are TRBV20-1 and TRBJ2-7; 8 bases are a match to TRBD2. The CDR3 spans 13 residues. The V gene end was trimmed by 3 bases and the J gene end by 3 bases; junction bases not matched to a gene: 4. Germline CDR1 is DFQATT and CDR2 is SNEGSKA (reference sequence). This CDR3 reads CSASLAGIYEQYF. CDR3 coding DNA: TGCAGTGCTAGTCTAGCGGGTATCTACGAGCAGTACTTC.

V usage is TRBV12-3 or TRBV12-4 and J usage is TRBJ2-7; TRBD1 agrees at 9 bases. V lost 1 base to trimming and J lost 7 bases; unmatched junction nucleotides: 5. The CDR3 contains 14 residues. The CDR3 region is CASSLGGTGREQYF. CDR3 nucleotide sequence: TGTGCCAGCAGTTTAGGGGGGACAGGGAGGGAGCAGTACTTC.

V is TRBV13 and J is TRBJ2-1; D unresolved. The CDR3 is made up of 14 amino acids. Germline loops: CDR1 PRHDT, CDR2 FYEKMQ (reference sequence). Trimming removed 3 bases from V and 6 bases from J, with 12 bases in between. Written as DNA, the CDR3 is TGTGCCAGCAGCTTTCTCCCCCGCAGCAATGAGCAGTTCTTC. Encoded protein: CASSFLPRSNEQFF.

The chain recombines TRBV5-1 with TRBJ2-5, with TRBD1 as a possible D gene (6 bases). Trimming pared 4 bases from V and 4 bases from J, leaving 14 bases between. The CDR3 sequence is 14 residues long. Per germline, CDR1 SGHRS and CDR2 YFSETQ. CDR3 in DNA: TGCGCCAGCAGCGTGGGACAAGAGGGAGAGACCCAGTACTTC. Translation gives CASSVGQEGETQYF. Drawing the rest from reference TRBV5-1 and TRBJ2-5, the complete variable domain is KAGVTQTPRYLIKTRGQQVTLSCSPISGHRSVSWYQQTPGQGLQFLFEYFSETQRNKGNFPGRFSGRQFSNSRSEMNVSTLELGDSALYLCASSVGQEGETQYFGPGTRLLVL.

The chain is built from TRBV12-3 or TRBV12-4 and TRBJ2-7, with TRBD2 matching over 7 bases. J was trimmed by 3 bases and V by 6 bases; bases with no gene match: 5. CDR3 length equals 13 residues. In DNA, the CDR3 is TGTGCCAGCAGATGGCGGGAGAACTACGAGCAGTACTTC. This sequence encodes CASRWRENYEQYF.

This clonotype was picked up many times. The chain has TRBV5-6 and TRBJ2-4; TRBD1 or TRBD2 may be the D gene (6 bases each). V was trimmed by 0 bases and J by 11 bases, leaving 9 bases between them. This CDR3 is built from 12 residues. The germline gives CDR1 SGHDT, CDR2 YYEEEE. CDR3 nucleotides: TGTGCCAGCAGCTTGGGGGGGGCGCTTCAGTACTTC. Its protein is CASSLGGALQYF.

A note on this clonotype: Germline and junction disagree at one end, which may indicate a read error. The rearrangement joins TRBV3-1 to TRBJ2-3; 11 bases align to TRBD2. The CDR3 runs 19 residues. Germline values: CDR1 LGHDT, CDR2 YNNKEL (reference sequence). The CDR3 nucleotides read TGTGCCAGCTGCCACCTGGGCCTAGCGGGAGGTTCTGGCACAGATACGCAGTATTTT. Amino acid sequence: CASCHLGLAGGSGTDTQYF.

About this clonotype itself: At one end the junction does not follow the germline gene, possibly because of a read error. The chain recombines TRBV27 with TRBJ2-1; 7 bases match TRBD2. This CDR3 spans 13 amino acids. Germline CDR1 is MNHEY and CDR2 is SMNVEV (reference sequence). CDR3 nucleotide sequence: TGTGCCAGCAGTTTATCTTCCGGGGGGTCGGTGATCTTC. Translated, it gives CASSLSSGGSVIF.

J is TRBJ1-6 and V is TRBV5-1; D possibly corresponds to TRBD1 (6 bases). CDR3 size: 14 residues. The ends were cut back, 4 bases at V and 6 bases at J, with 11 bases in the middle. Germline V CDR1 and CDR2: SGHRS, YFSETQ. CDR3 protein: CASSAGTTNSPLHF. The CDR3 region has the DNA TGCGCCAGCAGCGCCGGGACAACTAATTCACCCCTCCACTTT.

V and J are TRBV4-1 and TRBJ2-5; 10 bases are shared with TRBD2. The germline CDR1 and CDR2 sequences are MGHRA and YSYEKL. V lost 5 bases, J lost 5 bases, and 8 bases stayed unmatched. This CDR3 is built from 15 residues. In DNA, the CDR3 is TGCGCCAGCAGCTCCCTAGCGGGAGCAGGGGAGACCCAGTACTTC. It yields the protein CASSSLAGAGETQYF.

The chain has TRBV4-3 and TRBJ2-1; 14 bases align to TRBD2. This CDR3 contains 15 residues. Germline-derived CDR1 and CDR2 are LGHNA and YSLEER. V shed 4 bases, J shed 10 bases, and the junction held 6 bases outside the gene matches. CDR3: CASSRGTSGSTEQFF. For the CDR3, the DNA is TGCGCCAGCAGCCGAGGGACTAGCGGGAGTACCGAGCAGTTCTTC.

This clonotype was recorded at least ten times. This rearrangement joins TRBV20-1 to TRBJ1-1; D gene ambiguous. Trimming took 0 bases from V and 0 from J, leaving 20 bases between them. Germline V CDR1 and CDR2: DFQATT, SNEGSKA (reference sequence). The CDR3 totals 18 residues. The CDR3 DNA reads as TGCAGTGCTAGAGATGAAGGAACAGCCTTGAACATGAACACTGAAGCTTTCTTT. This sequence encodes CSARDEGTALNMNTEAFF.

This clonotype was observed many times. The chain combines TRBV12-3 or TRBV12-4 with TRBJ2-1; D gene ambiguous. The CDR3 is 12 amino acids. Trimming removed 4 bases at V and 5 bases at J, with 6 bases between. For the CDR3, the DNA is TGTGCCAGCAGTTCTGGGGACAATGAGCAGTTCTTC. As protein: CASSSGDNEQFF.

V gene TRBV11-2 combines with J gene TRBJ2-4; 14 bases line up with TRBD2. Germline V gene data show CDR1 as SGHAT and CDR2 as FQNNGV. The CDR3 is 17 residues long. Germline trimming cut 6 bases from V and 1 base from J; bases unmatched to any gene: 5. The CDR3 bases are TGTGCCAGCAGGGGACTAGCGGGAGTCAGGGCCAAAAACATTCAGTACTTC. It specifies CASRGLAGVRAKNIQYF.

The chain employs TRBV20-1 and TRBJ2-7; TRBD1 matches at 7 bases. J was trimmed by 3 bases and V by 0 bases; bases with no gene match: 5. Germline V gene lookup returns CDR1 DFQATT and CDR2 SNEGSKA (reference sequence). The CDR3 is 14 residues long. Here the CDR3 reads CSARDFDRVYEQYF. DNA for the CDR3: TGCAGTGCTAGAGATTTTGACAGGGTCTACGAGCAGTACTTC.

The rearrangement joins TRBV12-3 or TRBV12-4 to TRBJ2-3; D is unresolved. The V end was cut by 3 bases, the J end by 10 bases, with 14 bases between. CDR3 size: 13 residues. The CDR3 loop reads CASSLANGPAQYF. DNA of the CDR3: TGTGCCAGCAGTTTGGCAAACGGTCCCGCGCAGTATTTT.